The sequence of this TCR beta chain was determined in a study of blood T cell repertoires in COVID-19. Across the whole study: Spain, Italy and the United States supplied samples that represented acute and convalescent COVID-19. The analysed material was cDNA or gDNA that came from T cells, B-cell-depleted T cells, or PBMCs.

Original processing methods: Nucleated cell number was recorded as an estimate derived from reference gene primer amplification. Some clones are missing from TCRdb's copy, which holds only in-frame ones; the method was immunoSEQ multiplex PCR. That table supplies the V and J calls and clone size; D and trimming were determined from the DNA. The sample shows some 100,000 clones, about 86% of them seen only once. This CDR3 is 14 amino acids long. The ends lost 4 bases at V and 8 bases at J; junction bases unmatched: 7. Germline CDR1 MNHEY, CDR2 SMNVEV (reference sequence). The chain couples TRBV27 to TRBJ1-4; 7 bases match TRBD1. This TCR came from a man between 65 and 85 years old who had recovered from COVID-19. The sequenced sample was peripheral blood. CDR3 in amino acids: CASSSWTGGEKLFF. The CDR3 bases are TGTGCCAGCAGTTCCTGGACAGGCGGGGAAAAACTGTTTTTT.